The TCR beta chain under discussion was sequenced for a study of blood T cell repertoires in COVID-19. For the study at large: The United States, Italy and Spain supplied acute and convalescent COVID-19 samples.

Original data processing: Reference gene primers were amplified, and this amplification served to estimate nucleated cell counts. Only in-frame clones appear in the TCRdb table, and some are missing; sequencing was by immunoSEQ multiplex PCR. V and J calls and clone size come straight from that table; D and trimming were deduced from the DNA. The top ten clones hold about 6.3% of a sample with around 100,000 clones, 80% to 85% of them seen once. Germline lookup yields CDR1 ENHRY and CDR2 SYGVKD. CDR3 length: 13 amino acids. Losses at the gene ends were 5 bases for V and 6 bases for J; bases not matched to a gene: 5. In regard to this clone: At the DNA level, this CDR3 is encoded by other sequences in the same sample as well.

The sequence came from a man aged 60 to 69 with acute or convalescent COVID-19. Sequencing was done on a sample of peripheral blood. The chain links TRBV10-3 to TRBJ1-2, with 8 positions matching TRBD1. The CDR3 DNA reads TGTGCCATCAGTCCCGGACAGGGCAATGGCTACACCTTC. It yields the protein CAISPGQGNGYTF.